This TCR beta chain was documented in a study of cytomegalovirus exposure and HLA in healthy donors. In germline, CDR1 is SGDLS, CDR2 YYNGEE. This CDR3 contains 17 residues. V was pared by 3 bases and J by 3 bases, with 13 bases of the junction left unmatched. Overall study results and limits: Presence/absence analysis assumed near-uniform sequencing depth across donors. Highly shared sequence variants in one cluster were likely a sequencing artifact. A missense DCLRE1C variant was associated with V- and J-gene trimming of TCR beta chains in a later analysis, and an independent cohort replicated the association. The dataset shows that most TCR sequences were rare, while some public TCRs occurred in many donors.

PCR was performed using 60 Vbeta and 13 Jbeta primers. TCRdb's copy holds only in-frame clones and misses some; the assay was immunoSEQ multiplex PCR. Found here are more than 100,000 clones, around four fifths of them singletons; the top ten hold less than 2%. Note on this clone: Its target is unknown.

V is TRBV9 and J is TRBJ2-3, with 7 bases aligning to TRBD2. The source of this sequence is a man between 35 and 55 years old in good health and CMV-seronegative. Sequenced material: PBMCs. CDR3 loop: CASSGPQLAGVTDTQYF. CDR3 sequence (DNA): TGTGCCAGCAGCGGCCCCCAACTCGCGGGAGTAACAGATACGCAGTATTTT.